The 9 T cell receptor beta chains in this list originate from one sample, sequenced in a study of blood T cell repertoires in COVID-19. The table came from immunoSEQ multiplex PCR; TCRdb's copy has only in-frame clones and leaves some out. The sample lists roughly 90,000 clones, 89% occurring once. The sequenced sample consisted of peripheral blood. These receptors all stem from a woman older than 75 with active COVID-19.

V and J are TRBV4-1 and TRBJ1-5; possible D gene TRBD1, 5 bases. Deletions cut 4 bases from V and 3 bases from J, with 19 bases between. Per the germline V gene, CDR1 is MGHRA and CDR2 is YSYEKL. This CDR3 has 17 amino acids. The CDR3 sequence: CASSPLPTAPTNQPQHF. CDR3 DNA sequence: TGCGCCAGCAGCCCCCTTCCGACAGCACCTACCAATCAGCCCCAGCATTTT.

The chain combines TRBV7-9 with TRBJ1-2; D unclear. The V and J ends lost 1 base and 6 bases respectively, with 12 bases between them. CDR3 size: 14 residues. CDR1 is SEHNR, CDR2 FQNEAQ, per germline (reference sequence). In DNA, the CDR3 is TGTGCCAGCAGCTTAGTTGAGGGTTTGGATGGCTACACCTTC. Amino acids: CASSLVEGLDGYTF.

This clone was detected a few times. This chain joins TRBV6-2 or TRBV6-3 and TRBJ2-1, with 10 positions matching TRBD2. Germline V gene data show CDR1 as MNHEY and CDR2 as SVGEGT. The CDR3 covers 17 residues. The J segment lost 0 bases and the V segment lost 5 bases, leaving 7 bases of the junction unmatched. CDR3 residues: CASSHRTSGSSYNEQFF. The CDR3, as DNA: TGTGCCAGCAGTCATCGGACTAGCGGTAGCTCCTACAATGAGCAGTTCTTC.

The rearrangement joins TRBV9 to TRBJ1-3; D not resolved. The CDR3 spans 15 residues. CDR1 SGDLS and CDR2 YYNGEE come from the germline V gene. V lost 0 bases and J lost 0, with 7 bases in between. The CDR3 here is CASSVDVGSGNTIYF. DNA of the CDR3: TGTGCCAGCAGCGTAGATGTCGGCTCTGGAAACACCATATATTTT.

The chain employs TRBV7-2 and TRBJ2-3; the D gene is possibly TRBD1 (5 bases). Trimming left V 5 bases short and J 4 bases short, with 16 bases between. Germline V gene data show CDR1 as SGHTA and CDR2 as FQGNSA. The length of the CDR3 is 15 residues. The CDR3 bases are TGTGCCAGCAGCCAGCTGGCTGAAGGGGCAGATACGCAGTATTTT. Amino acids: CASSQLAEGADTQYF.

V is TRBV11-1 and J is TRBJ2-3; 12 bases are a match to TRBD2. Germline CDR1 is SGHAT and CDR2 is FQDESV (reference sequence). The CDR3 consists of 16 residues. J gave up 3 bases and V 6 bases, and 7 bases lay outside the gene matches. The chain's CDR3 is CASRRGLAGITDTQYF. The CDR3 bases are TGTGCCAGCAGACGAGGACTAGCGGGAATAACAGATACGCAGTATTTT.

V usage is TRBV19 and J usage is TRBJ2-3; the D gene is possibly TRBD1 (5 bases). V shed 2 bases and J shed 0 bases, with 18 bases lying between them. The CDR3 has 18 residues. The V gene's germline CDR1 is LNHDA and CDR2 SQIVND (reference sequence). CDR3 in amino acids: CASSISPPRTTSTDTQYF. The CDR3 DNA is TGTGCCAGTAGTATATCCCCCCCCCGGACAACTAGCACAGATACGCAGTATTTT. Using reference TRBV19 and TRBJ2-3 for the parts outside the CDR3, the full variable domain is DGGITQSPKYLFRKEGQNVTLSCEQNLNHDAMYWYRQDPGQGLRLIYYSQIVNDFQKGDIAEGYSVSREKKESFPLTVTSAQKNPTAFYLCASSISPPRTTSTDTQYFGPGTRLTVL.

V usage is TRBV27 and J usage is TRBJ2-7; 16 positions agree with TRBD2. The V gene end was trimmed by 1 base and the J gene end by 7 bases; junction bases not matched to a gene: 19. CDR1 is MNHEY, CDR2 SMNVEV, per germline (reference sequence). The CDR3 consists of 21 residues. The DNA for the CDR3 is TGTGCCAGCAGTTTATTGGCCGTGGGTGCCGGGACTAGCGGGAGGGTTGGAGAGCAGTACTTC. Residues: CASSLLAVGAGTSGRVGEQYF.

The rearrangement uses TRBV9 and TRBJ2-1; D might be TRBD2 (5 bases). The germline gives CDR1 SGDLS, CDR2 YYNGEE. This CDR3 has 12 residues. Trimming removed 3 bases at V and 8 bases at J, with 9 bases between. The CDR3 coding sequence is TGTGCCAGCAGCGCCCTAGCCTATGAGCAGTTCTTC. Translation: CASSALAYEQFF.